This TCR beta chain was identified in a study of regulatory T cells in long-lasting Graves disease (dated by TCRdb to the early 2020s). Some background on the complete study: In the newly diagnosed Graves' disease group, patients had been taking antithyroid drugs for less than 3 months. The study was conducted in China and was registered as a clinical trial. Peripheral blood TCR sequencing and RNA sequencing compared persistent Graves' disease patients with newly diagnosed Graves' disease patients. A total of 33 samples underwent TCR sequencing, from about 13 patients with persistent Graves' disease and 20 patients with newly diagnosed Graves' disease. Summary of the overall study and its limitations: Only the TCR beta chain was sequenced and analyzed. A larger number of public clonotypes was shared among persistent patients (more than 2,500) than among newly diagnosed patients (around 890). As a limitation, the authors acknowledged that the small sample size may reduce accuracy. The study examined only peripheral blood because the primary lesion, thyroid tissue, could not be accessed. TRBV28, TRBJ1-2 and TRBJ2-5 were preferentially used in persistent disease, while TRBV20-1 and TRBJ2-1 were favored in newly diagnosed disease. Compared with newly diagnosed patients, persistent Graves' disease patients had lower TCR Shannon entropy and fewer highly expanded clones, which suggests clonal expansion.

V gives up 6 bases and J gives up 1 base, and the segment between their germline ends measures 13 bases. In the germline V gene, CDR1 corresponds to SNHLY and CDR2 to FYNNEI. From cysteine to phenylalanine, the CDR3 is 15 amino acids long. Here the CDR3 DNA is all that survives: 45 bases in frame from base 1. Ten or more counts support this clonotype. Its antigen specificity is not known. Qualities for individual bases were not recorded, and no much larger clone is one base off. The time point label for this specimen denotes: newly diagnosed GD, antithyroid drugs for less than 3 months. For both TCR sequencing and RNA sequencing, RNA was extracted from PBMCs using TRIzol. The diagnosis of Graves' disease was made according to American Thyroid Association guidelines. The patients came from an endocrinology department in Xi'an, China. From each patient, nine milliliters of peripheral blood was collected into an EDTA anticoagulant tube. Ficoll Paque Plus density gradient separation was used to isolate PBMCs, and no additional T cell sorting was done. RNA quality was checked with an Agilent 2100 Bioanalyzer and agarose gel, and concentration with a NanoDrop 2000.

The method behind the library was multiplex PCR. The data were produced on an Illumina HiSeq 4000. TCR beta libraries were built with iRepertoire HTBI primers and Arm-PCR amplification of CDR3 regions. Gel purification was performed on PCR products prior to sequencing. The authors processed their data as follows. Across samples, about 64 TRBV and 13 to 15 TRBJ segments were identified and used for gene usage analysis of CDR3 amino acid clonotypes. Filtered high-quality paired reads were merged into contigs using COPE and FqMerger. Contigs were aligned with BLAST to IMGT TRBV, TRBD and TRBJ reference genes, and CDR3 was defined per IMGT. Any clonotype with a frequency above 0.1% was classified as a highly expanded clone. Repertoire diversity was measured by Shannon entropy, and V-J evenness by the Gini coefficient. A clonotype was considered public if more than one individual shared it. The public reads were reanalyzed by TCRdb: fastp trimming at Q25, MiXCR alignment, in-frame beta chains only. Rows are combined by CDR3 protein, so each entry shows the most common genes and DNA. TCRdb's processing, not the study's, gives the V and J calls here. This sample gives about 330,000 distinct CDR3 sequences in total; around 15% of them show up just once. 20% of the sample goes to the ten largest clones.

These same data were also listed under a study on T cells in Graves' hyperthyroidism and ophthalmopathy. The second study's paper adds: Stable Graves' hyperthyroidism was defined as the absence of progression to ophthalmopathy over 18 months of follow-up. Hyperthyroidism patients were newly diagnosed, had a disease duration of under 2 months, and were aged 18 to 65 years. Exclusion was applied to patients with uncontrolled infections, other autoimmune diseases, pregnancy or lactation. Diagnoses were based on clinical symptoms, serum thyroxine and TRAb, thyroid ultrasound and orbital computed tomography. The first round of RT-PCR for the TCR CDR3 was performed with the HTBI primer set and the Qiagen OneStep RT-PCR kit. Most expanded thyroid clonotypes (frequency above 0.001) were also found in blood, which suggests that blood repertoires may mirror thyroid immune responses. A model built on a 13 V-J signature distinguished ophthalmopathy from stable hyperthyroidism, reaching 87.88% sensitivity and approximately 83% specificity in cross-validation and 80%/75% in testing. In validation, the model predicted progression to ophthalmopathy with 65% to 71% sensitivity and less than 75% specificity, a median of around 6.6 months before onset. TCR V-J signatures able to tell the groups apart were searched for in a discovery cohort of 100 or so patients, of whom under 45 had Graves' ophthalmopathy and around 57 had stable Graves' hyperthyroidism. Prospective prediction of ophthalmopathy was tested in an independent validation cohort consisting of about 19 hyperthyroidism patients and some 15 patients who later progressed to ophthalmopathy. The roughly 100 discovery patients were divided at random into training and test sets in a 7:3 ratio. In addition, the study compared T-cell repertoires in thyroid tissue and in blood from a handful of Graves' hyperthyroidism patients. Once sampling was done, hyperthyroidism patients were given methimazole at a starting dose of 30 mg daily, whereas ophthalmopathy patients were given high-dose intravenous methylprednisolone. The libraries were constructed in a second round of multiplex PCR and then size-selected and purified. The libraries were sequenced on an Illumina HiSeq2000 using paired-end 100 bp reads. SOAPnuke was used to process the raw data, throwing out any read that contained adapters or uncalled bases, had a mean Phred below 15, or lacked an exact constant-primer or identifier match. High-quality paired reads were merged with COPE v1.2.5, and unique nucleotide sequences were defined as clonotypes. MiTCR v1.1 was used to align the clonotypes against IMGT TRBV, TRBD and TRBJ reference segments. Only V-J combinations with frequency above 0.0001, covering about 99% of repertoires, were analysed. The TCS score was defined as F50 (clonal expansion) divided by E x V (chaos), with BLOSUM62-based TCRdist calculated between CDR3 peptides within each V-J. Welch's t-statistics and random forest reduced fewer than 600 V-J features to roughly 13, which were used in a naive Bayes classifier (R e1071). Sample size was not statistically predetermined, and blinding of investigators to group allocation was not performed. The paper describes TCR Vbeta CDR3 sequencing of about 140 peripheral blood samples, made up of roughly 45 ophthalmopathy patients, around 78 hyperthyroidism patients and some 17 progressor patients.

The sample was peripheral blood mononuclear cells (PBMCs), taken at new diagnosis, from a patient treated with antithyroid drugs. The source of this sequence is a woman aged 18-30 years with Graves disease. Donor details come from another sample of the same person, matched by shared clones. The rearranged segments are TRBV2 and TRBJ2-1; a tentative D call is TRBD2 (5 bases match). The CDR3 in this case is CASSRGDLSYNEQFF. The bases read TGTGCCAGCAGCCGGGGAGATCTATCCTACAATGAGCAGTTCTTC.